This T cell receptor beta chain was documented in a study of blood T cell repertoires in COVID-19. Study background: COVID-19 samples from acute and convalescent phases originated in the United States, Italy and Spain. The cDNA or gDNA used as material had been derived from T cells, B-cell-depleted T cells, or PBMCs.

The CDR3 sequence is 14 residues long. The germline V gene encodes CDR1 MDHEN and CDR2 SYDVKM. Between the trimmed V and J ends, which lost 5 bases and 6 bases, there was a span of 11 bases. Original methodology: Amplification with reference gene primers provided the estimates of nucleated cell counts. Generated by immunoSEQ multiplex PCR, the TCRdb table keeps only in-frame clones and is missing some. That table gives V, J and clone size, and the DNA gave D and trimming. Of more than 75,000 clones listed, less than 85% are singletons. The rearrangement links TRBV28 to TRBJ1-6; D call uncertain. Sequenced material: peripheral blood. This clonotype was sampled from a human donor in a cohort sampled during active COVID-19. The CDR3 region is CASSELESNSPLHF. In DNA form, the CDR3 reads TGTGCCAGCAGTGAGCTCGAGAGTAATTCACCCCTCCACTTT.